This T cell receptor beta chain was sequenced in a study of control samples from healthy donors and cancer patients. The V gene end was trimmed by 4 bases and the J gene end by 3 bases; junction bases not matched to a gene: 9. Germline CDR1 SGHNT, CDR2 YYREEE (reference sequence). The CDR3 is made up of 16 amino acids. Profiled with immunoSEQ multiplex PCR; TCRdb holds only in-frame clones, not every one. The sample lists about 110,000 clones; about 89% were seen once. The receptor was derived from a woman aged 45-65 years in good health. Source material: blood. The V and J genes are TRBV5-4 and TRBJ2-3; 9 bases align to TRBD2. CDR3 in amino acids: CASSRASAGGTDTQYF. CDR3 nucleotide sequence: TGTGCCAGCAGCAGGGCTTCGGCGGGGGGGACAGATACGCAGTATTTT.